This T cell receptor (beta chain) appears in the sequencing data of a study of long-term antiretroviral therapy in people with HIV. Study-wide findings and caveats: Post-ART diversity increased but stayed below transplant donor controls. The repertoire was dominated at all time points by clones expanded before ART.

Participants who had HIV were, without exception, treated in the United States. V was trimmed by 2 bases and J by 5 bases, leaving 12 bases between them. Germline loops: CDR1 SEHNR, CDR2 FQNEAQ (reference sequence). The CDR3 is 14 amino acids. Points on this clone: Its cognate antigen is unknown.

Survey-level immunoSEQ v3.0 assays were run. Profiled with immunoSEQ multiplex PCR; TCRdb holds only in-frame clones, not every one. This table has 25,000 to 35,000 clones, about 86% appearing once. The chain employs TRBV7-9 and TRBJ2-5; no firm D call. Sequenced here: unsorted PBMCs, sampled 0.8 years after starting antiretroviral therapy. The sequence was collected from a woman in her thirties with HIV. The DNA for the CDR3 is TGTGCCAGCAGCTTATCTGAATCCCCGGAGACCCAGTACTTC. Translated: CASSLSESPETQYF.